This TCR beta chain stems from a study of T cell responses to AZD1222 COVID-19 vaccine. The study's findings and limits: The sample set comprised mostly white British donors with more females, and clonal diversity was possibly underestimated. The study found Spike-specific TCR breadth and depth rose after two AZD1222 doses. Unmutated variant regions are reportedly the target of nearly half of TCRs that are spike-specific. Only a handful of AZD1222 recipients were seropositive at baseline.

This table comes from immunoSEQ multiplex PCR, and its TCRdb copy is limited to in-frame clones, with some not included. The repertoire consists of about 140,000 clones, with 70% to 90% occurring once and the leading ten covering 5.5%. V was clipped by 3 bases and J by 5 bases, with 35 bases between them. The CDR3 loop spans 21 amino acids. Looked up from germline, CDR1 is SGHVS and CDR2 is FNYEAQ. Note on this clone: Its matching antigen is unknown.

The chain combines TRBV7-6 with TRBJ2-7; D is possibly TRBD1 (5 bases). The sequence was obtained from an adult in good health. Here the sequenced sample was peripheral blood, taken on day 0 of AZD1222 vaccination. Here the CDR3 reads CASSLSWGFRDPRVDIDEQYF. CDR3 DNA: TGTGCCAGCAGCTTGAGTTGGGGCTTCCGTGACCCTAGAGTCGACATCGACGAGCAGTACTTC.